This TCR beta chain was profiled in a study of T cell repertoires in cytomegalovirus infection. Whole-study context: Recently described HLA-C-restricted plus well-studied HLA-B-restricted CMV epitopes were used. From public TCR beta signatures came an indication of both CMV infection and matching HLA type.

V was shortened by 1 base and J by 0 bases, with 9 bases between the two germline ends. Germline V gene lookup returns CDR1 MGHRA and CDR2 YSYEKL. The CDR3 loop spans 15 amino acids. This clonotype was seen a handful of times. Its target is not known. TCRdb called the reads again in MiXCR, with one record for every CDR3 protein. Here the sample spans a few hundred thousand distinct CDR3 sequences, roughly 42% being singletons. The TCR sequence derives from a human donor in good health (CMV status not recorded). Some clones in this sample may be carry-over from other donors' samples. This sequence joins TRBV4-1 and TRBJ1-1, with D perhaps TRBD1 (5 bases). The sample was cultured PBMCs, taken from culture after CMV antigen stimulation. In DNA, the CDR3 is TGCGCCAGCAGCCAAGCTGGGGCGATGAACACTGAAGCTTTCTTT. Encoded protein: CASSQAGAMNTEAFF.